The present T cell receptor (beta chain) was sequenced within a study of Graves' ophthalmopathy and Graves' hyperthyroidism (dated by TCRdb to between 2018 and 2020). About the study as a whole: Peripheral blood samples were taken at the time of initial diagnosis, before any treatment was given. The study used TCR beta repertoire signatures to distinguish Graves' ophthalmopathy from Graves' hyperthyroidism and to predict progression to ophthalmopathy. In total, 135 blood samples were TCR-sequenced: approximately 42 ophthalmopathy, roughly 77 hyperthyroidism and roughly 17 hyperthyroidism-to-ophthalmopathy patients. Once sampling was done, hyperthyroidism patients were given methimazole at a starting dose of 30 mg daily, while ophthalmopathy patients were given high-dose intravenous methylprednisolone. To explore V-J signatures that distinguish ophthalmopathy from hyperthyroidism, a discovery set of 100 patients was enrolled, made up of 40 to 45 with ophthalmopathy and 57 with stable hyperthyroidism. An independent validation cohort comprised some 19 hyperthyroidism patients and over 15 patients who later progressed from hyperthyroidism to ophthalmopathy. In over 5 hyperthyroidism patients, the T-cell repertoires found in thyroid tissue were compared with those found in blood. The research as a whole found: Sample size was not statistically predetermined, and group allocation was not concealed from the investigators. Most expanded thyroid clonotypes with frequency above 0.001 were also detected in blood, suggesting blood repertoires may reflect the thyroid immune response. In cross-validation, the 13-signature model distinguished ophthalmopathy from stable hyperthyroidism with 87.88% sensitivity and 81.08% specificity, while in the test set the corresponding values were roughly 80% and 75%. In validation, the model predicted ophthalmopathy progression with nearly 71% sensitivity and less than 80% specificity; 12 predicted patients were CT-confirmed with GO in a median of 6.5 months.

As for this clonotype: There is no known antigen for this receptor. Base qualities are not provided; no much larger clone lies one nucleotide away.

Ophthalmopathy patients were characterized by moderately to severely active disease, a Clinical Activity Score of at least 3, a NOSPECS grade of at least 4, and a disease duration under 3 months. Patients with other autoimmune diseases, uncontrolled infections, pregnancy or lactation were excluded from the study. Clinical symptoms, serum thyroxine, TRAb, thyroid ultrasound and orbital computed tomography were used for diagnosis. PBMCs were isolated from about 10 ml of fresh peripheral blood by Ficoll-Paque density gradient centrifugation. Total RNA was extracted with Trizol reagent and quality-checked on an Agilent 2100 Bioanalyzer. According to the germline V gene (reference sequence), CDR1 reads MNHNY and CDR2 reads SVGAGI. Inclusive of the bounding cysteine and phenylalanine, the CDR3 is 15 residues long. Of all the DNA, just the CDR3 is kept, 45 bases in frame from base 1. At the junction V is shortened by 5 bases and J by 7 bases, with 20 bases in between.

For repertoire sequencing, TCR beta CDR3 regions were amplified from RNA transcripts. The first round of RT-PCR was done with HTBI primers and the Qiagen OneStep RT-PCR kit, and was followed by a second round of multiplex PCR, then size selection and purification. Libraries were sequenced paired-end with 100 bp reads on an Illumina HiSeq2000. In the authors' own workflow: SOAPnuke was used to process the reads, removing any read that contained adapters or uncalled bases, had a mean Phred below 15, or lacked an exact match to the constant primer or identifier. High-quality paired reads were merged with COPE v1.2.5. Clonotypes were defined as unique nucleotide sequences and were aligned to IMGT TRB V, D and J references using MiTCR v1.1. Only V-J combinations with frequency above 0.0001 were analysed, covering around 99% of repertoires. A TCR clonal expansion and chaos score per V-J combination was defined as the ratio of F50 clonal expansion to chaos observed in the TCRdist matrix. Welch's t-statistics and random forest were used to narrow the features down to approximately 13 V-J combinations, which were then fed into a naive Bayes classifier. The similarity between thyroid and blood repertoires was quantified using the Morisita-Horn index. TCRdb handled the public reads itself, with Q25 trimming in fastp and clone calling in MiXCR, and kept productive beta chains. Rows are unified per CDR3 protein, each entry keeping the most common DNA and genes. The V and J calls were determined by TCRdb, not by the authors. Here the sample has 600,000 to 950,000 distinct CDR3 sequences; 35% to 50% occur a single time. The ten top clones hold 35% to 55% of the sample.

The sequencing sample was made of peripheral blood. This clonotype was obtained from an adult man with Graves' ophthalmopathy. The rearrangement combines TRBV6-6 with TRBJ1-2; the D region possibly corresponds to TRBD1 (5 bases align). The DNA reads TGTGCCAGCAGTGAGTTGGGGCTAGCTGCTGGTGGCTACACCTTC. The translation is CASSELGLAAGGYTF.